The TCR beta chain described here comes from a study of blood T cell repertoires in COVID-19. Authors' data handling: Amplification of reference gene primers was used by the study to estimate nucleated cell counts. Profiling relied on immunoSEQ multiplex PCR, and the TCRdb table lists in-frame clones only, not all of them. V, J and clone size were drawn from that table, and D and trimming were deduced from the DNA. The sample carries some 530,000 clones, approximately 85% recorded once. The sequencing sample was made of peripheral blood. The source is a human donor in a cohort sampled during active COVID-19.

CDR3 region: CASSLSVGNQPQHF. CDR3 DNA: TGTGCCAGCAGCTTATCGGTCGGCAATCAGCCCCAGCATTTT. The rearrangement links TRBV7-8 to TRBJ1-5; no definite D call. The V and J ends lost 2 bases and 2 bases respectively, with 7 bases between them. Germline CDR1 reads SGHVS; CDR2 reads FQNEAQ. The CDR3 runs to 14 residues.